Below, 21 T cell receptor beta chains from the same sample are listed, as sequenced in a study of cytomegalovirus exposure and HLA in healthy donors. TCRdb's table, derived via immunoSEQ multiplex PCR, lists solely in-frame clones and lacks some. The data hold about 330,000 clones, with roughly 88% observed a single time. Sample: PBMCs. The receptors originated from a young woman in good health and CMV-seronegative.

CDR3 loop: CSVNRGGEAFF. The CDR3 DNA sequence: TGCAGCGTAAATCGGGGGGGAGAGGCTTTCTTT. The chain has TRBV29-1 and TRBJ1-1, with D perhaps TRBD1 (5 bases). The CDR3 is made up of 11 amino acids. Trimming pared 6 bases from V and 11 bases from J, leaving 16 bases between. From germline, CDR1 is SQVTM and CDR2 ANQGSEA.

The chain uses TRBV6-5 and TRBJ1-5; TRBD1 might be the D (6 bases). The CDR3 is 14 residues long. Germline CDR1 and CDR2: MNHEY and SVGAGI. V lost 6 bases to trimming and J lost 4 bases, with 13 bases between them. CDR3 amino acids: CASSSGQKNQPQHF. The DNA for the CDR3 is TGTGCCAGCAGCTCCGGACAGAAGAATCAGCCCCAGCATTTT.

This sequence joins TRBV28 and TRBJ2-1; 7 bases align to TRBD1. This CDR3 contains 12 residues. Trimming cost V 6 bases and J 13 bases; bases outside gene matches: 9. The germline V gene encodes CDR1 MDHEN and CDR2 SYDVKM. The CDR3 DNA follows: TGTGCCAGCAGCAAACAGGGGATAAGACAGTTCTTC. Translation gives CASSKQGIRQFF.

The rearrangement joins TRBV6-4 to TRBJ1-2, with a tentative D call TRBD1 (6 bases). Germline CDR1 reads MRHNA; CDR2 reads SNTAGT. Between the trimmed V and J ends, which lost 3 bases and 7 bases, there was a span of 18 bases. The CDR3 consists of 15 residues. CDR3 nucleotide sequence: TGTGCCAGCAGTGAGGGGGCGGACAAAGCCTTTGGCTACACCTTC. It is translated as CASSEGADKAFGYTF.

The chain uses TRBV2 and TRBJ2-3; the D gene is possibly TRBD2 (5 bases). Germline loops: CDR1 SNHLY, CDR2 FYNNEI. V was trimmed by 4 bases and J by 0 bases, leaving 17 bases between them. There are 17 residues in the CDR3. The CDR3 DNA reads TGTGCCAGCAGTGGAGGGTGGGTCGATACTAGCACAGATACGCAGTATTTT. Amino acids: CASSGGWVDTSTDTQYF.

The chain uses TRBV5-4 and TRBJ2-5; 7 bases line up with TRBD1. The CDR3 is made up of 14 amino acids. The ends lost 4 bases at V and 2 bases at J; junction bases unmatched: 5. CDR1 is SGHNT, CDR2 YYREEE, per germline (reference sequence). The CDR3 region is CASSRTTGQETQYF. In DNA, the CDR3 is TGTGCCAGCAGCCGGACGACAGGGCAAGAGACCCAGTACTTC.

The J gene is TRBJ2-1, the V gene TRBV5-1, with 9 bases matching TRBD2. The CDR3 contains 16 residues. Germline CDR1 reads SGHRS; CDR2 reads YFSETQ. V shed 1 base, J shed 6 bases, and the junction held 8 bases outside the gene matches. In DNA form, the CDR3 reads TGCGCCAGCAGCTTGCATAGCGGGAGTTCCCGCAATGAGCAGTTCTTC. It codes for CASSLHSGSSRNEQFF.

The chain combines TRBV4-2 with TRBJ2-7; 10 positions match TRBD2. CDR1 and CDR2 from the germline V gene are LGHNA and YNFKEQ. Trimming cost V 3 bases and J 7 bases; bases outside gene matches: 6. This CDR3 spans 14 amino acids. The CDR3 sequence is CASSHRLAGVEQYF. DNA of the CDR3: TGTGCCAGCAGCCACCGCCTAGCGGGAGTGGAGCAGTACTTC.

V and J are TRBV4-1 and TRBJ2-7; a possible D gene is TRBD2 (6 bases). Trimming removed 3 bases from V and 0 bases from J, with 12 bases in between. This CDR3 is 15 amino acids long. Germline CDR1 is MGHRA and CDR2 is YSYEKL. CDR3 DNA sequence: TGCGCCAGCAGCCAGACCGGGACTTCCTCCTACGAGCAGTACTTC. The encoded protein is CASSQTGTSSYEQYF.

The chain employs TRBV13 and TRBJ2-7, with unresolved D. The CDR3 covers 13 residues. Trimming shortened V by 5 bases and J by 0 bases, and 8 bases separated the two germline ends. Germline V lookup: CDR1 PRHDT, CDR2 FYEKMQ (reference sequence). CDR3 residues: CASSRPNSYEQYF. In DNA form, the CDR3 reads TGTGCCAGCAGCCGCCCTAACTCCTACGAGCAGTACTTC.

The CDR3 sequence: CASSSGTGWVTEAFF. In DNA, the CDR3 is TGTGCCAGCAGTTCCGGGACAGGGTGGGTAACTGAAGCTTTCTTT. V usage is TRBV27 and J usage is TRBJ1-1; 9 nucleotides align to TRBD1. The CDR3 covers 15 residues. V shed 4 bases, J shed 5 bases, and the junction held 8 bases outside the gene matches. Germline lookup yields CDR1 MNHEY and CDR2 SMNVEV (reference sequence).

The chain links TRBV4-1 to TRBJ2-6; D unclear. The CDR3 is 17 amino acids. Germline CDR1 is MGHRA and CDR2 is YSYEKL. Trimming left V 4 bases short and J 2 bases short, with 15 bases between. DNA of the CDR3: TGCGCCAGCAGCCCTAGGTTAGCTTTTCCTGGGGCCAACGTCCTGACTTTC. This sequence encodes CASSPRLAFPGANVLTF.

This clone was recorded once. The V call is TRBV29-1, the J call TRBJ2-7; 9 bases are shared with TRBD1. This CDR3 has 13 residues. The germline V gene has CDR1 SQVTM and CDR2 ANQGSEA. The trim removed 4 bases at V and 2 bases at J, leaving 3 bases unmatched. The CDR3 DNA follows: TGCAGCGTTGCTGGGACAGGGCCCTACGAGCAGTACTTC. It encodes CSVAGTGPYEQYF.

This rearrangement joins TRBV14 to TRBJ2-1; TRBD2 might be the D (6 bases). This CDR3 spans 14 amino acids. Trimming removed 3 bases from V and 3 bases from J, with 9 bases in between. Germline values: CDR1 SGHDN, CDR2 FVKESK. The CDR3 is CASSHGTHYNEQFF. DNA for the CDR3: TGTGCCAGCAGCCACGGGACTCACTACAATGAGCAGTTCTTC. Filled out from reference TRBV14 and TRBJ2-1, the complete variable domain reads EAGVTQFPSHSVIEKGQTVTLRCDPISGHDNLYWYRRVMGKEIKFLLHFVKESKQDESGMPNNRFLAERTGGTYSTLKVQPAELEDSGVYFCASSHGTHYNEQFFGPGTRLTVL.

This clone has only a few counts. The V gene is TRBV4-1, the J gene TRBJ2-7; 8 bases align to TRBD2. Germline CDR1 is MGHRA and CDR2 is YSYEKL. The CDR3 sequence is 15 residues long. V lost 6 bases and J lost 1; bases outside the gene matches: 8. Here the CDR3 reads CASRPVPGGSYEQYF. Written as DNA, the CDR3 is TGCGCCAGCAGGCCGGTACCGGGAGGGTCCTACGAGCAGTACTTC.

DNA for the CDR3: TGTGCCAGCACCCCTGGGGGGGAGACCCAGTACTTC. Protein sequence: CASTPGGETQYF. J is TRBJ2-5 and V is TRBV2; D may be TRBD2 (6 bases). This CDR3 has 12 residues. In germline, CDR1 is SNHLY, CDR2 FYNNEI. Trimming shortened V by 7 bases and J by 5 bases, and 11 bases separated the two germline ends. The variable domain in full, with the rest retrieved from reference TRBV2 and TRBJ2-5, is EPEVTQTPSHQVTQMGQEVILRCVPISNHLYFYWYRQILGQKVEFLVSFYNNEISEKSEIFDDQFSVERPDGSNFTLKIRSTKLEDSAMYFCASTPGGETQYFGPGTRLLVL.

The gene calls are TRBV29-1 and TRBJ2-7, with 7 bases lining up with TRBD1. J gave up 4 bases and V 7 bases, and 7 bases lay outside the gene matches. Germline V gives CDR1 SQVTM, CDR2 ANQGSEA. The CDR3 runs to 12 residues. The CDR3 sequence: CSANRGPYEQYF. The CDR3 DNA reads TGCAGCGCGAACAGGGGACCTTACGAGCAGTACTTC.

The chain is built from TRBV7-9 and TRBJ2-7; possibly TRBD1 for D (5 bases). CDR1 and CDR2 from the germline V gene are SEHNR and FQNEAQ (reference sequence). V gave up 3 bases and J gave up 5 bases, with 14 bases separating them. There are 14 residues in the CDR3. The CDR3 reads CASSFWGLGDEQYF. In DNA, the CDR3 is TGTGCCAGCAGCTTTTGGGGCCTAGGGGACGAGCAGTACTTC.

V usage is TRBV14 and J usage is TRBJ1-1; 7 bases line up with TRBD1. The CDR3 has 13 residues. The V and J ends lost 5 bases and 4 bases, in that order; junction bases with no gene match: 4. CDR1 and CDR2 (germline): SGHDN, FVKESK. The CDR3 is CASSSGGITEAFF. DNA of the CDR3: TGTGCCAGCAGCTCAGGGGGAATCACTGAAGCTTTCTTT.

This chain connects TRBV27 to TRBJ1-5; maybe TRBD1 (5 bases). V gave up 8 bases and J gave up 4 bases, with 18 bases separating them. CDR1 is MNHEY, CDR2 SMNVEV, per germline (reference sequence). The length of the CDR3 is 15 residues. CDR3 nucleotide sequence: TGTGCCAGCGCTGGGATGGGGGGGATAAATCAGCCCCAGCATTTT. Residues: CASAGMGGINQPQHF.

CDR3 residues: CASSEEGRRPTYEQYF. Here the CDR3 DNA reads TGTGCCAGCAGTGAAGAAGGGAGACGGCCTACCTACGAGCAGTACTTC. This chain connects TRBV25-1 to TRBJ2-7; D is perhaps TRBD2 (5 bases). CDR1 and CDR2 from the germline V gene are MGHDK and SYGVNS. The length of the CDR3 is 16 residues. Trimming pared 2 bases from V and 2 bases from J, leaving 16 bases between.